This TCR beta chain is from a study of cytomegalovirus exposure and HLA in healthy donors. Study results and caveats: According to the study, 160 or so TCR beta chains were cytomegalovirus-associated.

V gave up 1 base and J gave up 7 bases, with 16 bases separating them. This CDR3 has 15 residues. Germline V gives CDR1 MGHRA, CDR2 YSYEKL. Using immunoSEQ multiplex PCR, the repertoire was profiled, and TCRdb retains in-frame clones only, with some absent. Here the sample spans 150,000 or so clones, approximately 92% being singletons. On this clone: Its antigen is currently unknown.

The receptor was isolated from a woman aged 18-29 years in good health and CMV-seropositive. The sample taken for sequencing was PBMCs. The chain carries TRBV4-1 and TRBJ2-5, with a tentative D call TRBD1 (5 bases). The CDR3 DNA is TGCGCCAGCAGCCAAGTATCTTGGGGCGAAGGGACCCAGTACTTC. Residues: CASSQVSWGEGTQYF.